This T cell receptor (beta chain) was observed in a study of OX40 agonist ivuxolimab in advanced cancers. Across the whole study: At 0.01 to 10 mg/kg, ivuxolimab was administered intravenously to patients every 2 weeks. Averaging 60 years in age, with a range of about 23 to 90, the cohort was approximately 83% male.

There are 14 residues in the CDR3. V lost 7 bases to trimming and J lost 4 bases, with 16 bases between them. Germline V lookup: CDR1 MNHNS, CDR2 SASEGT. Generated by immunoSEQ multiplex PCR, the TCRdb table keeps only in-frame clones and is missing some. The table records nearly 80,000 clones, about 94% of them present only once. Here the sequenced sample was CD4+ or CD8+ T cells sorted from blood, taken in a trial of the OX40 agonist ivuxolimab. The receptor was isolated from an adult with an advanced solid tumor such as melanoma, head and neck, liver or kidney cancer. The rearrangement joins TRBV6-1 to TRBJ1-2; the D is unclear. The CDR3 is CASTRDLEGYGYTF. The CDR3 DNA reads as TGTGCCAGCACACGAGATCTAGAGGGCTATGGCTACACCTTC.